These 23 T cell receptor beta chains share one sample of origin, sequenced in a study of cytomegalovirus exposure and HLA in healthy donors. Vbeta (60) and Jbeta (13) primers were used in the PCR. TCRdb's copy holds only in-frame clones and misses some; the assay was immunoSEQ multiplex PCR. Here the sample spans 120,000 or so clones, around 69% being singletons. The sequenced material came from PBMCs. The origin of the receptors is a woman aged 40 to 50 in good health and CMV-seropositive.

This clone showed up just once. The chain employs TRBV5-4 and TRBJ1-1; 7 bases line up with TRBD1. V dropped 4 bases and J dropped 0; count of bases not matched to a gene: 6. Germline assignment: CDR1 SGHNT and CDR2 YYREEE (reference sequence). The CDR3 runs 15 residues. As DNA, the CDR3 is TGTGCCAGCAGCGTTGACAGGGTCATGAACACTGAAGCTTTCTTT. Its translation is CASSVDRVMNTEAFF.

The chain links TRBV7-2 to TRBJ2-5; 9 bases align to TRBD2. CDR3 size: 15 residues. The ends lost 9 bases at V and 4 bases at J; junction bases unmatched: 12. In germline, CDR1 is SGHTA, CDR2 FQGNSA. The CDR3 protein is CASLQGLAEGETQYF. In DNA form, the CDR3 reads TGTGCCAGTCTTCAGGGACTAGCTGAAGGAGAGACCCAGTACTTC.

The J gene is TRBJ1-6, the V gene TRBV12-5; D ambiguous. CDR3 length: 16 amino acids. Germline V gene data show CDR1 as LGHNT and CDR2 as FRNRAP. The V gene lost 3 bases and the J gene lost 2 bases, with 11 bases spanning the gap. CDR3 sequence (DNA): TGTGCTAGTGGTTTTATGTCTTACACCTATAATTCACCCCTCCACTTT. This codes for CASGFMSYTYNSPLHF.

The V gene is TRBV5-4, the J gene TRBJ1-1, with D perhaps matching TRBD1 (5 bases). The CDR3 consists of 17 residues. CDR1 and CDR2 from the germline V gene are SGHNT and YYREEE (reference sequence). Trimming took 2 bases from V and 0 from J, leaving 17 bases between them. This CDR3 reads CASSLAQGKEVNTEAFF. The CDR3 coding sequence is TGTGCCAGCAGCTTAGCTCAGGGAAAAGAGGTGAACACTGAAGCTTTCTTT.

CDR3 residues: CASSVAGQVNQPQHF. The CDR3 bases are TGTGCCAGCAGCGTAGCGGGACAGGTTAACCAGCCCCAGCATTTT. V is TRBV9 and J is TRBJ1-5; 8 bases align to TRBD1. CDR1 is SGDLS and CDR2 is YYNGEE in the germline V gene. This CDR3 spans 15 amino acids. The V gene end was trimmed by 0 bases and the J gene end by 7 bases; junction bases not matched to a gene: 6.

This chain connects TRBV9 to TRBJ2-7; no clear D gene. Germline V CDR1 and CDR2: SGDLS, YYNGEE. This CDR3 is 15 amino acids long. The germline V and J ends were trimmed by 4 bases and 2 bases, with 16 bases remaining between them. Here the CDR3 reads CASSLGPGSPYEQYF. In DNA form, the CDR3 reads TGTGCCAGCAGCCTCGGCCCCGGGTCGCCCTACGAGCAGTACTTC.

The chain joins TRBV6-5 to TRBJ1-2; tentatively, D is TRBD1 (5 bases). Germline V gives CDR1 MNHEY, CDR2 SVGAGI. The CDR3 is made up of 16 amino acids. V dropped 0 bases and J dropped 4 bases, with 15 bases sitting between them. CDR3 sequence (DNA): TGTGCCAGCAGTTACTCCCTCGGGGGAACAGTCTATGGCTACACCTTC. This sequence encodes CASSYSLGGTVYGYTF.

As regards this clone: Different DNA sequences within this sample yield the same CDR3. The V call is TRBV2, the J call TRBJ1-2; 8 bases fit TRBD1. The ends lost 9 bases at V and 5 bases at J; junction bases unmatched: 5. Per the germline V gene, CDR1 is SNHLY and CDR2 is FYNNEI. CDR3 length equals 12 residues. The CDR3 sequence: CARTGGDYGYTF. In nucleotides, the CDR3 is TGTGCCAGAACAGGGGGGGATTATGGCTACACCTTC. Combining the CDR3 with reference TRBV2 and TRBJ1-2 gives the whole variable domain EPEVTQTPSHQVTQMGQEVILRCVPISNHLYFYWYRQILGQKVEFLVSFYNNEISEKSEIFDDQFSVERPDGSNFTLKIRSTKLEDSAMYFCARTGGDYGYTFGSGTRLTVV.

The chain carries TRBV28 and TRBJ2-5, with a tentative D call TRBD1 (6 bases). V was trimmed by 6 bases and J by 5 bases, leaving 19 bases between them. Germline V gene sequence: CDR1 MDHEN, CDR2 SYDVKM. This CDR3 has 15 amino acids. Written as DNA, the CDR3 is TGTGCCAGCAGCACCCTGACAGGTTCGGTGGAGACCCAGTACTTC. Residues: CASSTLTGSVETQYF.

The V and J genes are TRBV12-5 and TRBJ2-7; D ambiguous. This CDR3 region has 12 residues. V lost 2 bases and J lost 3, with 5 bases in between. The germline V gene has CDR1 LGHNT and CDR2 FRNRAP. The CDR3: CASGLLFYEQYF. The CDR3 region has the DNA TGTGCTAGTGGTTTGCTCTTCTACGAGCAGTACTTC.

This clone showed up just once. The chain joins TRBV5-4 to TRBJ1-2; 9 nucleotides match TRBD1. From germline, CDR1 is SGHNT and CDR2 YYREEE (reference sequence). This CDR3 comprises 15 residues. The trim removed 1 base at V and 4 bases at J, leaving 5 bases unmatched. The CDR3 here is CASSLTGGASYGYTF. The CDR3 DNA sequence: TGTGCCAGCAGCTTGACAGGGGGCGCATCCTATGGCTACACCTTC.

The chain employs TRBV7-2 and TRBJ1-2; 7 bases agree with TRBD1. V lost 0 bases to trimming and J lost 4 bases; unmatched junction nucleotides: 2. In germline, CDR1 is SGHTA, CDR2 FQGNSA. The CDR3 totals 14 residues. The CDR3 region has the DNA TGTGCCAGCAGCTTAGCCGCAGGGGGCTATGGCTACACCTTC. Amino acids: CASSLAAGGYGYTF.

CDR3 amino acids: CASSLTVGLAGEYQETQYF. In DNA, the CDR3 is TGTGCCAGCAGCTTAACGGTAGGACTAGCGGGGGAGTACCAAGAGACCCAGTACTTC. The gene calls are TRBV13 and TRBJ2-5; TRBD2 matches 13 bases. The length of the CDR3 is 19 residues. Germline CDR1 reads PRHDT; CDR2 reads FYEKMQ (reference sequence). Trimming took 2 bases from V and 0 from J; bases not matched to a gene: 9. The variable domain in full, with the rest retrieved from reference TRBV13 and TRBJ2-5, is AAGVIQSPRHLIKEKRETATLKCYPIPRHDTVYWYQQGPGQDPQFLISFYEKMQSDKGSIPDRFSAQQFSDYHSELNMSSLELGDSALYFCASSLTVGLAGEYQETQYFGPGTRLLVL.

The chain is built from TRBV7-2 and TRBJ1-1, with a tentative D call TRBD1 (5 bases). The V and J ends lost 5 bases and 2 bases respectively, with 15 bases between them. Germline V lookup: CDR1 SGHTA, CDR2 FQGNSA. The CDR3 is made up of 15 amino acids. The CDR3 is CASSRSWGGNTEAFF. The CDR3 bases are TGTGCCAGCAGCCGATCTTGGGGGGGTAACACTGAAGCTTTCTTT.

The V call is TRBV7-2, the J call TRBJ1-6; 9 bases align to TRBD1. This CDR3 is 14 amino acids long. V dropped 5 bases and J dropped 11; count of bases not matched to a gene: 7. Germline V gene data show CDR1 as SGHTA and CDR2 as FQGNSA. For the CDR3, the DNA is TGTGCCAGCAGCCCTCTGGGACAGGGAACACCCCTCCACTTT. The encoded protein is CASSPLGQGTPLHF.

The chain has TRBV5-1 and TRBJ2-7, with 8 bases lining up with TRBD1. The CDR3 is made up of 14 amino acids. In germline, CDR1 is SGHRS, CDR2 YFSETQ. Unmatched junction bases numbered 9, after V lost 4 bases and J lost 6 bases. Here the CDR3 DNA reads TGCGCCAGCAGCCTCGGACAGGGCCTAGGCGAGCAGTACTTC. Translation: CASSLGQGLGEQYF. The full variable domain, rest sourced from reference TRBV5-1 and TRBJ2-7, is KAGVTQTPRYLIKTRGQQVTLSCSPISGHRSVSWYQQTPGQGLQFLFEYFSETQRNKGNFPGRFSGRQFSNSRSEMNVSTLELGDSALYLCASSLGQGLGEQYFGPGTRLTVT.

This sequence joins TRBV2 and TRBJ2-7, with TRBD1 identical over 8 bases. The V gene's germline CDR1 is SNHLY and CDR2 FYNNEI. V dropped 5 bases and J dropped 2; count of bases not matched to a gene: 5. This CDR3 is built from 14 residues. The CDR3 DNA reads as TGTGCCAGCAGTCCTCGGACAGGGACCTACGAGCAGTACTTC. It translates to CASSPRTGTYEQYF.

This clone was picked up a small number of times. Here the CDR3 reads CASSRADRGGSPLHF. In DNA, the CDR3 is TGCGCCAGCAGCCGGGCGGACAGGGGGGGTTCACCCCTCCACTTT. J is TRBJ1-6 and V is TRBV5-1, with 10 nucleotides matching TRBD1. CDR1 SGHRS and CDR2 YFSETQ come from the germline V gene. V trimming: 4 bases; J trimming: 9 bases; junction bases outside the gene matches: 7. The length of the CDR3 is 15 residues.

The chain has TRBV19 and TRBJ2-5, with a weak D call TRBD1 (5 bases). The germline V gene encodes CDR1 LNHDA and CDR2 SQIVND (reference sequence). Between the trimmed V and J ends, which lost 3 bases and 1 base, there was a span of 9 bases. This CDR3 has 14 residues. The CDR3 here is CASSIDRRQETQYF. The CDR3 DNA follows: TGTGCCAGTAGTATCGACAGACGCCAAGAGACCCAGTACTTC.

The rearrangement joins TRBV5-4 to TRBJ1-1; 9 bases are a match to TRBD1. This CDR3 region has 18 residues. CDR1 SGHNT and CDR2 YYREEE come from the germline V gene (reference sequence). V lost 0 bases, J lost 10 bases, and 19 bases stayed unmatched. The CDR3 DNA sequence: TGTGCCAGCAGCTTGGCAGGGGGGACAGGGCCTAGTAGGGGGGTAGCTTTCTTT. Encoded protein: CASSLAGGTGPSRGVAFF. The whole variable domain, remainder taken from reference TRBV5-4 and TRBJ1-1, is ETGVTQSPTHLIKTRGQQVTLRCSSQSGHNTVSWYQQALGQGPQFIFQYYREEENGRGNFPPRFSGLQFPNYSSELNVNALELDDSALYLCASSLAGGTGPSRGVAFFGQGTRLTVV.

The chain carries TRBV6-6 and TRBJ1-2; weak D call: TRBD1 (6 bases). Germline CDR1 and CDR2: MNHNY and SVGAGI (reference sequence). The CDR3 consists of 13 residues. Trimming shortened V by 3 bases and J by 4 bases, and 9 bases separated the two germline ends. The CDR3 spells CASSYQGSYGYTF. The CDR3 DNA is TGTGCCAGCAGTTATCAGGGGAGCTATGGCTACACCTTC.

This clone was observed a handful of times. This chain connects TRBV4-3 to TRBJ1-2; D not certain. The V end lost 0 bases, the J end lost 7 bases, and 15 bases lay between the germline ends. The germline V gene has CDR1 LGHNA and CDR2 YSLEER. The CDR3 extends over 15 amino acids. CDR3 sequence reads: CASSQDSEINGGYTF. CDR3 DNA: TGCGCCAGCAGCCAAGATAGCGAGATAAACGGTGGCTACACCTTC.

The chain carries TRBV4-3 and TRBJ2-5; 8 nucleotides agree with TRBD2. With V trimmed by 0 bases and J by 10 bases, 16 bases remained unmatched. This CDR3 contains 17 residues. Germline lookup yields CDR1 LGHNA and CDR2 YSLEER. Here the CDR3 DNA reads TGCGCCAGCAGCCAAGATCCCCTAGCGGGCAGCCAGAGGGTCCAGTACTTC. It codes for CASSQDPLAGSQRVQYF.